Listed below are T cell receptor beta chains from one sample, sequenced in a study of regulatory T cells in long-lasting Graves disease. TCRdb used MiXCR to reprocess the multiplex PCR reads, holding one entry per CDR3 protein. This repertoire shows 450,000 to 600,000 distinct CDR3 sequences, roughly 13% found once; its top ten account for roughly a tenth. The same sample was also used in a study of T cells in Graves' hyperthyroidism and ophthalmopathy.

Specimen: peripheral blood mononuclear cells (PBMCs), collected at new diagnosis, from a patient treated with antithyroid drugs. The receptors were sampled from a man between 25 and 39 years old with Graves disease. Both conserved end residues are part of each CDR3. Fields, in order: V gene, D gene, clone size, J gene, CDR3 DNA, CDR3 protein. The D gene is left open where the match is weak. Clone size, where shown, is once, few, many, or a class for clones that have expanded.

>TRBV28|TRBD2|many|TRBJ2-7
TGTGCCAGCAGGGACAGTACTAGCGGGAGGTCCTACGAGCAGTACTTC
CASRDSTSGRSYEQYF
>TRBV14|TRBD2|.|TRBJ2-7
TGTGCCAGCAGCCAAGGTTGGACTAGCGGGAGGCCCTCCTACGAGCAGTACTTC
CASSQGWTSGRPSYEQYF
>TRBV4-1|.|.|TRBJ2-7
TGCGCCAGCAGCCAAGATGGAGTAAGGCCCGAGCAGTACTTC
CASSQDGVRPEQYF
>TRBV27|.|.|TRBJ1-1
TGTGCCAGCAGTCCCTCGAAGGGTGTGAACACTGAAGCTTTCTTT
CASSPSKGVNTEAFF
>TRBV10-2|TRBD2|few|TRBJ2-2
TGCGCCAGCTGTGGGACTAGCGGGAGGATCGGGGAGCTGTTTTTT
CASCGTSGRIGELFF
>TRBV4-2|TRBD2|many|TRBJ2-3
TGTGCCAGCAGCCCAGAGGCGGGAGTAAGAGATACGCAGTATTTT
CASSPEAGVRDTQYF
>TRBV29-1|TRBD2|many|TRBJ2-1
TGCAGCGTTGAAGGACGTGGGGGACTAGCGGGAGGGGATGAGCAGTTCTTC
CSVEGRGGLAGGDEQFF
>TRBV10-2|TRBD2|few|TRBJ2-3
TGCGCCAGCAGGCCGGGACTAGCGGGAGAGGGTACGCAGTATTTT
CASRPGLAGEGTQYF
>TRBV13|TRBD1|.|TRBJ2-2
TGTGCCAGCAGCTCGCGACGGCAGGGGGCCGACACCGGGGAGCTGTTTTTT
CASSSRRQGADTGELFF
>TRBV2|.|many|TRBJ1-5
TGTGCCAGCAGAGCCCAGGGCAATCAGCCCCAGCATTTT
CASRAQGNQPQHF
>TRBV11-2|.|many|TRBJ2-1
TGTGCCAGCAGCTTAGATCTGTCCAGCGGTCGTTACAATGAGCAGTTCTTC
CASSLDLSSGRYNEQFF
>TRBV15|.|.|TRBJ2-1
TGTGCCACCAGCAGCGGACACGGCTCCTACAATGAGCAGCTCTTC
CATSSGHGSYNEQLF
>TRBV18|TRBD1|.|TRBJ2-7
TGTGCCAGCTCACCCGGACAGGGTCTTTTCGGCGAGCAGTACTTC
CASSPGQGLFGEQYF
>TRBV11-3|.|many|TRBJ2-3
TGTGCCAGCAGCAACAGGGTTTCAGATACGCAGTATTTT
CASSNRVSDTQYF
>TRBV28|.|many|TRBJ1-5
TGTGCCAGCAGTTTGGGGACACACGGCGATCAGCCCCAGCATTTT
CASSLGTHGDQPQHF
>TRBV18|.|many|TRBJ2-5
TGTGCCAGCTCACCAGGAACTAAACAAGAGACCCAGTACTTC
CASSPGTKQETQYF
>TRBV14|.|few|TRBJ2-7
TGTGCCAGCAGCCAGCCAGGGGTCGGCGAGCAGTACTTC
CASSQPGVGEQYF
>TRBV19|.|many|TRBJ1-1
TGTGCCAGCAGTTACAGGGAGAACACTGAAGCTTTCTTT
CASSYRENTEAFF
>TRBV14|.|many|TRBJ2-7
TGTGCCAGCAGCCAAGTTCGGCAGGCACAGTACTTC
CASSQVRQAQYF
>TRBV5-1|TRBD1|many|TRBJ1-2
TGCGCCAGCAGCTTGGACGACAGGGCCGGCAGGAACGGCTACACCTTC
CASSLDDRAGRNGYTF
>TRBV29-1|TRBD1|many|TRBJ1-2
TGCAGCGTCGAGATACAGGGGGCTTTGAATGGCTACACCTTC
CSVEIQGALNGYTF
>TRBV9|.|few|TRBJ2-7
TGTGCCAGCAGCGTTAATTCCTTTTACGAGCAGTACTTC
CASSVNSFYEQYF